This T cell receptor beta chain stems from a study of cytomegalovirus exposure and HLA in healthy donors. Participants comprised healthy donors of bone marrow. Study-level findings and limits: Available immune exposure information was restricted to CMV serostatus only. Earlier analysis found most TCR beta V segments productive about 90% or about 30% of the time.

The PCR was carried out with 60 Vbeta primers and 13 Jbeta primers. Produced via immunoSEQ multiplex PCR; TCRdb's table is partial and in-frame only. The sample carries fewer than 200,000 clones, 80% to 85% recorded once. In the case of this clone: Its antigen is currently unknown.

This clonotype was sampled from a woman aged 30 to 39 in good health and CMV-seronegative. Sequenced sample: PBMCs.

The CDR3 DNA follows: TGTGCCAGCAGCGTCGGGACAGGGGAGTGGAATGAGCAGTTCTTC. Its protein is CASSVGTGEWNEQFF. The chain joins TRBV9 to TRBJ2-1, with 10 bases matching TRBD1. With 2 bases clipped from V and 7 bases from J, the junction kept 6 bases outside the gene matches. This CDR3 is built from 15 residues. Germline values: CDR1 SGDLS, CDR2 YYNGEE. Using reference TRBV9 and TRBJ2-1 for the parts outside the CDR3, the full variable domain is DSGVTQTPKHLITATGQRVTLRCSPRSGDLSVYWYQQSLDQGLQFLIQYYNGEERAKGNILERFSAQQFPDLHSELNLSSLELGDSALYFCASSVGTGEWNEQFFGPGTRLTVL.